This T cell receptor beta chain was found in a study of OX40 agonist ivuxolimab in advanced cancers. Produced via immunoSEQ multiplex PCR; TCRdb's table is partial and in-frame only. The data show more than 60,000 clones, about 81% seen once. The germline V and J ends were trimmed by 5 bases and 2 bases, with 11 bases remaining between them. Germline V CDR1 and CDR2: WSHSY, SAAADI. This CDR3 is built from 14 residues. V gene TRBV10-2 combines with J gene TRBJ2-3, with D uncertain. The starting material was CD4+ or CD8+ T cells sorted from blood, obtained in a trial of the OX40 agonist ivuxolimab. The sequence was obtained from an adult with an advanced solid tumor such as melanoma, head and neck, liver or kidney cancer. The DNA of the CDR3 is TGCGCCAGCAGTAGCTACAACCCCACAGATACGCAGTATTTT. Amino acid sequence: CASSSYNPTDTQYF.